The T cell receptor beta chain under discussion was sequenced for a study of memory CD4+ T cells and cytomegalovirus serostatus. Findings and limits, study-wide: CD4+ memory repertoires contained 67 of 164 reported CMV TCRbeta sequences.

Single viable CD3+CD4+CD8-CD45RO+ cells were sorted as the memory CD4+ T cells. Donors' CMV status reflects serum IgG against pp150, pp28, p38, p52. Total CD4+ T cells were enriched by CD4 positive selection. Remarks on this clone: Its target is not known.

Method: immunoSEQ multiplex PCR; TCRdb's copy keeps in-frame clones and lacks some. The sample includes over 40,000 clones, 70% to 85% of them seen just once. The sequence derives from an adult in good health and CMV-seronegative. The sequencing sample was made of memory CD4+ T cells from blood.

This CDR3 is CAISGQSAGNTIYF. The CDR3, as DNA: TGTGCCATCAGCGGACAATCTGCTGGAAACACCATATATTTT. This chain connects TRBV10-3 to TRBJ1-3, with D perhaps matching TRBD1 (5 bases). The CDR3 is 14 residues long. CDR1 is ENHRY and CDR2 is SYGVKD in the germline V gene. V was shortened by 6 bases and J by 2 bases, with 11 bases between the two germline ends.